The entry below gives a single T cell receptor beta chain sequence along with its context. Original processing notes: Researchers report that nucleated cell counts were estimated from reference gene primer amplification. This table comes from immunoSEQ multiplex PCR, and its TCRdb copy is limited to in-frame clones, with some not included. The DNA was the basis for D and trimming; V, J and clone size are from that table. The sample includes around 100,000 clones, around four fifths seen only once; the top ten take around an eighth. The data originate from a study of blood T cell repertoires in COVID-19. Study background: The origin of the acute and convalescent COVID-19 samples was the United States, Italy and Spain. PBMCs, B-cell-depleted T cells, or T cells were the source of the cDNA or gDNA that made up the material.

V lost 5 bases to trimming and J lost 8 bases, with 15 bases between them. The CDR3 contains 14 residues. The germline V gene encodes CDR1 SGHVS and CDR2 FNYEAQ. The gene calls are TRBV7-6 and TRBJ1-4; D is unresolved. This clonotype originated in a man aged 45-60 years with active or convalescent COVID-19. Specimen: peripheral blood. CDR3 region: CASSEDTTGEKLFF. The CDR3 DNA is TGTGCCAGCAGCGAGGATACTACTGGGGAAAAACTGTTTTTT.